This record looks at one T cell receptor beta chain sequence and its context. Measured with immunoSEQ multiplex PCR; TCRdb has only the in-frame clones, and not every one. The sample holds about 160,000 clones, 85% seen once. The CDR3 is made up of 15 amino acids. Germline CDR1 reads SGHRS; CDR2 reads YFSETQ. With 4 bases removed from V and 0 bases from J, the gap between germline ends came to 13 bases. This sample was taken from a study of blood T cell repertoires in COVID-19. Whole-study context: Whether acute or convalescent, the COVID-19 samples came from the United States, Italy and Spain. T cells, B-cell-depleted T cells, or PBMCs supplied cDNA or gDNA.

The rearrangement uses TRBV5-1 and TRBJ2-5, with D possibly being TRBD2 (5 bases). This sequence originates from a human donor with acute or convalescent COVID-19. The donor label of this sample is uncertain. Sequencing was carried out using peripheral blood. This chain's CDR3 is CASSLPGGYQETQYF. CDR3 sequence (DNA): TGCGCCAGCAGCCTACCCGGCGGGTACCAAGAGACCCAGTACTTC.